These T cell receptor beta chains were read from a single sample in a study of T cell responses to AZD1222 COVID-19 vaccine. Generated by immunoSEQ multiplex PCR, the TCRdb table keeps only in-frame clones and is missing some. The sample lists about 99,000 clones, around nine tenths occurring once. Sequences were derived from peripheral blood, sampled on day 0 of AZD1222 vaccination. The receptors derive from an adult in good health. CDR3s include the opening cysteine and the closing phenylalanine or tryptophan. The order of the fields is clone size, V gene, D gene, J gene, CDR3 protein, CDR3 DNA. A D gene is named only where the DNA matches it firmly. Size values are once, few and many counts, or a class for expanded clones, and some rows have none.

size: once
V: TRBV18
D: -
J: TRBJ1-4
CDR3: CASSPTGWANEKLFF
DNA: TGTGCCAGCTCACCTACAGGGTGGGCTAATGAAAAACTGTTTTTT

size: -
V: TRBV19
D: -
J: TRBJ1-5
CDR3: CAGGGGPQHF
DNA: TGTGCCGGCGGGGGGGGACCCCAGCATTTT

size: -
V: TRBV9
D: -
J: TRBJ2-3
CDR3: CASSGGRSLLTQYF
DNA: TGTGCCAGCAGCGGAGGACGGAGTCTTCTTACGCAGTATTTT

size: -
V: TRBV2
D: -
J: TRBJ1-2
CDR3: CASSEPEQGGLNGYTF
DNA: TGTGCCAGCAGTGAACCCGAACAGGGAGGCCTAAATGGCTACACCTTC

size: -
V: TRBV25-1
D: TRBD2
J: TRBJ2-7
CDR3: CASIGLAGGGEQYF
DNA: TGTGCCAGCATCGGGCTAGCGGGGGGTGGCGAGCAGTACTTC

size: few
V: TRBV6-2/TRBV6-3
D: TRBD2
J: TRBJ2-4
CDR3: CASSYSKQAGGPEAKNIQYF
DNA: TGTGCCAGCAGTTACTCGAAGCAGGCGGGGGGGCCGGAGGCCAAAAACATTCAGTACTTC

size: -
V: TRBV28
D: -
J: TRBJ2-5
CDR3: CASSFRGNQETQYF
DNA: TGTGCCAGCAGTTTCCGGGGCAACCAAGAGACCCAGTACTTC

size: -
V: TRBV6-5
D: -
J: TRBJ2-1
CDR3: CASSRGPTPNNEQFF
DNA: TGTGCCAGCAGTCGGGGACCCACCCCTAACAATGAGCAGTTCTTC

size: -
V: TRBV19
D: -
J: TRBJ2-1
CDR3: CASSRLSYNEQFF
DNA: TGTGCCAGTAGTCGTCTTTCCTACAATGAGCAGTTCTTC

size: once
V: TRBV5-1
D: -
J: TRBJ2-1
CDR3: CASSPALGRDEQFF
DNA: TGCGCCAGCAGCCCGGCTCTAGGTCGAGATGAGCAGTTCTTC

size: -
V: TRBV7-2
D: -
J: TRBJ2-2
CDR3: CASSSSGAGELFF
DNA: TGTGCCAGCAGCTCGTCGGGCGCCGGGGAGCTGTTTTTT

size: -
V: TRBV12-3/TRBV12-4
D: -
J: TRBJ2-3
CDR3: CASSPLGDDTQYF
DNA: TGTGCCAGCAGTCCGCTAGGGGATGATACGCAGTATTTT

size: -
V: TRBV6-5
D: -
J: TRBJ2-5
CDR3: CASRRGNLKETQYF
DNA: TGTGCCAGCAGGAGGGGGAACCTCAAAGAGACCCAGTACTTC

size: few
V: TRBV7-3
D: TRBD1
J: TRBJ1-2
CDR3: CASSSTGLMGYTF
DNA: TGTGCCAGCAGCTCGACAGGGCTTATGGGCTACACCTTC

size: -
V: TRBV2
D: -
J: TRBJ2-7
CDR3: CAALVEGPPYEQYF
DNA: TGTGCCGCCTTGGTCGAGGGTCCCCCCTACGAGCAGTACTTC

size: once
V: TRBV5-1
D: TRBD1
J: TRBJ2-1
CDR3: CASSFGTGVRDEQFF
DNA: TGCGCCAGCAGCTTTGGGACAGGGGTACGGGATGAGCAGTTCTTC

size: -
V: TRBV24-1
D: TRBD2
J: TRBJ2-7
CDR3: CATSDTSGRSPYKQYF
DNA: TGTGCCACCAGTGATACTAGCGGACGATCCCCCTACAAGCAGTACTTC

size: -
V: TRBV7-8
D: -
J: TRBJ1-2
CDR3: CASSLARAGYGYTF
DNA: TGTGCCAGCAGCTTAGCGCGGGCGGGGTATGGCTACACCTTC

size: once
V: TRBV4-3
D: -
J: TRBJ1-2
CDR3: CASSPWEENYGYTF
DNA: TGCGCCAGCAGCCCTTGGGAAGAAAACTATGGCTACACCTTC

size: few
V: TRBV6-2/TRBV6-3
D: -
J: TRBJ1-2
CDR3: CASSYQGHFDGYTF
DNA: TGTGCCAGCAGTTACCAGGGACATTTCGATGGCTACACCTTC

size: -
V: TRBV9
D: -
J: TRBJ2-1
CDR3: CASSGTAAQQFF
DNA: TGTGCCAGCAGCGGGACTGCCGCCCAGCAGTTCTTC

size: -
V: TRBV19
D: -
J: TRBJ2-3
CDR3: CASRSGANTDTQYF
DNA: TGTGCCAGTAGATCAGGAGCCAACACAGATACGCAGTATTTT

size: -
V: TRBV20-1
D: -
J: TRBJ1-5
CDR3: CSASGGLYSNQPQHF
DNA: TGCAGTGCTAGTGGAGGCCTTTATAGCAATCAGCCCCAGCATTTT

size: -
V: TRBV7-7
D: TRBD2
J: TRBJ2-2
CDR3: CASSPSGLLASNTGELFF
DNA: TGTGCCAGCAGCCCTAGTGGGCTACTAGCGTCCAACACCGGGGAGCTGTTTTTT

size: -
V: TRBV6-1
D: TRBD1
J: TRBJ1-2
CDR3: CASSEGQALDYGYTF
DNA: TGTGCCAGCAGTGAGGGACAGGCCCTTGACTATGGCTACACCTTC

size: -
V: TRBV3-1/TRBV3-2
D: TRBD1
J: TRBJ2-7
CDR3: CASDRDSQYEQYF
DNA: TGTGCCAGCGACAGGGACAGCCAATACGAGCAGTACTTC

size: -
V: TRBV11-2
D: TRBD1
J: TRBJ1-2
CDR3: CASSLQQGFQGYTF
DNA: TGTGCCAGCAGCTTACAACAGGGGTTTCAGGGCTACACCTTC

size: -
V: TRBV18
D: -
J: TRBJ1-5
CDR3: CASSHSQLISNQPQHF
DNA: TGTGCCAGCTCACATTCACAATTAATTAGCAATCAGCCCCAGCATTTT

size: -
V: TRBV3-1/TRBV3-2
D: -
J: TRBJ2-5
CDR3: CASKVFGETQYF
DNA: TGTGCCAGCAAGGTTTTCGGGGAGACCCAGTACTTC

size: -
V: TRBV2
D: -
J: TRBJ2-3
CDR3: CASSENWADTQYF
DNA: TGTGCCAGCAGTGAAAACTGGGCAGATACGCAGTATTTT

size: -
V: TRBV29-1
D: -
J: TRBJ1-1
CDR3: CSVDGALLMNTEAFF
DNA: TGCAGCGTTGACGGGGCCCTTCTTATGAACACTGAAGCTTTCTTT

size: -
V: TRBV4-1
D: TRBD1
J: TRBJ2-3
CDR3: CASSHIGRGLPDTQYF
DNA: TGCGCCAGCAGCCACATCGGCAGGGGGTTGCCAGATACGCAGTATTTT

size: -
V: TRBV29-1
D: -
J: TRBJ2-1
CDR3: CSVVVRSVYNEQFF
DNA: TGCAGCGTTGTAGTACGGTCAGTTTACAATGAGCAGTTCTTC

size: -
V: TRBV11-3
D: -
J: TRBJ2-1
CDR3: CASSSGYDTGEQFF
DNA: TGTGCCAGCAGCTCAGGGTACGACACGGGTGAGCAGTTCTTC

size: -
V: TRBV7-3
D: -
J: TRBJ1-2
CDR3: CASSLNPGTRAGGYTF
DNA: TGTGCCAGCAGCTTGAATCCCGGGACACGGGCTGGGGGCTACACCTTC

size: many
V: TRBV28
D: TRBD1
J: TRBJ2-2
CDR3: CASRTRQGEWTGTGELFF
DNA: TGTGCCAGCAGGACGAGACAGGGGGAGTGGACTGGGACCGGGGAGCTGTTTTTT

size: few
V: TRBV25-1
D: -
J: TRBJ1-2
CDR3: CASSEFRGPFNYGYTF
DNA: TGTGCCAGCAGTGAATTTCGGGGCCCTTTCAACTATGGCTACACCTTC

size: -
V: TRBV6-1
D: -
J: TRBJ2-1
CDR3: CASSDFLALDEQFF
DNA: TGTGCCAGCAGTGATTTTCTAGCCTTAGATGAGCAGTTCTTC

size: -
V: TRBV6-6
D: TRBD2
J: TRBJ2-1
CDR3: CASRRLAGVGNEQFF
DNA: TGTGCCAGCAGGCGACTAGCGGGAGTGGGCAATGAGCAGTTCTTC

size: -
V: TRBV5-1
D: TRBD1
J: TRBJ2-3
CDR3: CASSYGQGASVYTDTQYF
DNA: TGCGCCAGCAGCTACGGACAGGGGGCGTCCGTATACACAGATACGCAGTATTTT

size: -
V: TRBV5-4
D: TRBD1
J: TRBJ1-3
CDR3: CAGRDRGTGNTIYF
DNA: TGTGCCGGCCGGGACAGGGGCACTGGAAACACCATATATTTT